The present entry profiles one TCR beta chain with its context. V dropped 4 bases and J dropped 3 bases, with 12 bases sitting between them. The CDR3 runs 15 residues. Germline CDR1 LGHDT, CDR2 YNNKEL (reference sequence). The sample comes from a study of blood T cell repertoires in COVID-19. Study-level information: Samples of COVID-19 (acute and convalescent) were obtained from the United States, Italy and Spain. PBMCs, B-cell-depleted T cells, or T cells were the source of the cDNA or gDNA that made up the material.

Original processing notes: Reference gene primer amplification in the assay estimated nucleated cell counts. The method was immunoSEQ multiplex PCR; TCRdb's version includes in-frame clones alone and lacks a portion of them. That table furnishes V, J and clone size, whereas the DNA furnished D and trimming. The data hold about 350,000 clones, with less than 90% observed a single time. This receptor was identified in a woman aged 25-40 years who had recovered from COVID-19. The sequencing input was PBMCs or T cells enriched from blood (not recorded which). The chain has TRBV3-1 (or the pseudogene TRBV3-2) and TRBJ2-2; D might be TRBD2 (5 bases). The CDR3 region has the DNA TGTGCCAGCAGCCCGGGAATCGGGGACACCGGGGAGCTGTTTTTT. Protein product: CASSPGIGDTGELFF.